This T cell receptor (beta chain) stems from a study of Ad26.COV2.S vaccination and SARS-CoV-2 variants. Sample treatment: approximately 18 received Ad26.COV2.S at low or high dose, single or two shots; roughly five received placebo; per-sample allocation not given. Samples analyzed were those drawn on day 63 after the first vaccine or placebo injection. The assay was immunoSEQ multiplex PCR, and TCRdb's table has in-frame clones only and misses some. This table holds 360,000 or so clones, 80% to 90% found once. Comments on this clone: Its target is unknown.

Broader study findings: Estimates derived from TCR breadth and depth analyses may have underestimated total T cell responses.

This TCR derives from a person aged 18-60 years who received the Ad26.COV2.S COVID-19 vaccine or a placebo. This specimen was peripheral blood, taken in a trial of Ad26.COV2.S vaccine versus placebo.

In nucleotides, the CDR3 is TGCAGCGTTGAAGGCCGATTCACTGAAGCTTTCTTT. This codes for CSVEGRFTEAFF. J is TRBJ1-1 and V is TRBV29-1; no reliable D call. Between the trimmed V and J ends, which lost 1 base and 4 bases, there was a span of 7 bases. Germline V gives CDR1 SQVTM, CDR2 ANQGSEA. This CDR3 comprises 12 residues. Together with reference TRBV29-1 and TRBJ1-1, the CDR3 gives the full variable domain: SAVISQKPSRDICQRGTSLTIQCQVDSQVTMMFWYRQQPGQSLTLIATANQGSEATYESGFVIDKFPISRPNLTFSTLTVSNMSPEDSSIYLCSVEGRFTEAFFGQGTRLTVV.